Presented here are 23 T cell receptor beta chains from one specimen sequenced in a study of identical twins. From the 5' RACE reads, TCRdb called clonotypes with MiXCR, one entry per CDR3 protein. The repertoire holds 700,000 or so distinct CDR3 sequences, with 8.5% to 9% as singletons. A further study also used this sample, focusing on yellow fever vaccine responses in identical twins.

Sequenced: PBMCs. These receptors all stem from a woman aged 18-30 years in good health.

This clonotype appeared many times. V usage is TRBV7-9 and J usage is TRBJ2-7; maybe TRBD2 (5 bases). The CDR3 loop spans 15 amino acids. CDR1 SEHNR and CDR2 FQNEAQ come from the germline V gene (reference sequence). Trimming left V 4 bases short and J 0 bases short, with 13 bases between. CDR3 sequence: CASSSDVSGSYEQYF. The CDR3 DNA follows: TGTGCCAGCAGCTCTGACGTGAGCGGCTCCTACGAGCAGTACTTC.

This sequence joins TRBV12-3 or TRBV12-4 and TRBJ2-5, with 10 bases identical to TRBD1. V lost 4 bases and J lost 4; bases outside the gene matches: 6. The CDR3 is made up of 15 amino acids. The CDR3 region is CASSWDRGGGETQYF. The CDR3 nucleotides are TGTGCCAGCAGTTGGGACAGGGGCGGCGGAGAGACCCAGTACTTC.

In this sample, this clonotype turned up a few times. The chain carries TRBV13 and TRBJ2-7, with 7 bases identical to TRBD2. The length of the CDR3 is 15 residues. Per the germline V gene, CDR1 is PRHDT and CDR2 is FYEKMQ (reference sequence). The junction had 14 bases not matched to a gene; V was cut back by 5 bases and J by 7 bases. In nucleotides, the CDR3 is TGTGCCAGCAGCCCCAGCGGGGTCCGACATAAGGAGCAGTACTTC. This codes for CASSPSGVRHKEQYF. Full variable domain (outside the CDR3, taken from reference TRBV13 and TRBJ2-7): AAGVIQSPRHLIKEKRETATLKCYPIPRHDTVYWYQQGPGQDPQFLISFYEKMQSDKGSIPDRFSAQQFSDYHSELNMSSLELGDSALYFCASSPSGVRHKEQYFGPGTRLTVT.

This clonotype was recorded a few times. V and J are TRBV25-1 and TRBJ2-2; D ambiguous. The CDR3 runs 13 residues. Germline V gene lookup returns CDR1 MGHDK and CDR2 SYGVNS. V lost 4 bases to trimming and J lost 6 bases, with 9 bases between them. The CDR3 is CASSAEKPGELFF. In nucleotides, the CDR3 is TGTGCCAGCAGTGCGGAGAAACCCGGGGAGCTGTTTTTT. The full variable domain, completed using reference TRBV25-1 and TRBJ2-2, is EADIYQTPRYLVIGTGKKITLECSQTMGHDKMYWYQQDPGMELHLIHYSYGVNSTEKGDLSSESTVSRIRTEHFPLTLESARPSHTSQYLCASSAEKPGELFFGEGSRLTVL.

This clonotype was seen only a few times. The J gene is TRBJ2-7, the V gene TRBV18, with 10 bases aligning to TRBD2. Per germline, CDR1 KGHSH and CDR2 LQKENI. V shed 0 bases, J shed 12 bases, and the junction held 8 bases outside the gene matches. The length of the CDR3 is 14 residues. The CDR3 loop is CASSPPLAGAPSYF. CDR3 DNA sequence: TGTGCCAGCTCACCACCGCTAGCGGGAGCCCCATCGTACTTC.

CDR3 sequence: CATSDLRGYTF. The CDR3 region has the DNA TGTGCCACCAGTGATTTGCGGGGCTACACCTTC. The chain joins TRBV24-1 to TRBJ1-2; D gene uncertain. The CDR3 runs 11 residues. Between the trimmed V and J ends, which lost 0 bases and 8 bases, there was a span of 3 bases. Germline V gene data show CDR1 as KGHDR and CDR2 as SFDVKD.

The CDR3 bases are TGTGCCAGCAGGCACCTTGGTACCGGGACCCCCCTCCACTTT. Translation: CASRHLGTGTPLHF. The V call is TRBV6-1, the J call TRBJ1-6, with D perhaps TRBD1 (5 bases). Germline V CDR1 and CDR2: MNHNS, SASEGT. CDR3 length: 14 amino acids. V was shortened by 6 bases and J by 13 bases, with 19 bases between the two germline ends.

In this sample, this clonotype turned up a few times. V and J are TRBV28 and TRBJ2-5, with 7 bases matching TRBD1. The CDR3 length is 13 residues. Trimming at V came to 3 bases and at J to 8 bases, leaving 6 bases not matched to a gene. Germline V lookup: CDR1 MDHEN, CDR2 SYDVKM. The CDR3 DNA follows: TGTGCCAGCAGTTTGGGACAGACCTTTACCCAGTACTTC. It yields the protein CASSLGQTFTQYF.

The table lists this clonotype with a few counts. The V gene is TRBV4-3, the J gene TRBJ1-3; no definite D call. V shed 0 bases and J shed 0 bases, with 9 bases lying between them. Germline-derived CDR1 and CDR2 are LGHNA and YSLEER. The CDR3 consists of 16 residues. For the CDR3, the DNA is TGCGCCAGCAGCCAAGACCGGACCAGCTCTGGAAACACCATATATTTT. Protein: CASSQDRTSSGNTIYF.

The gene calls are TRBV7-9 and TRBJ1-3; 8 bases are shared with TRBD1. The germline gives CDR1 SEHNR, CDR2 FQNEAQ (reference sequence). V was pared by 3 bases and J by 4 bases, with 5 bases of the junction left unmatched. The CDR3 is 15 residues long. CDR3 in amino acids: CASSFNRDRGNTIYF. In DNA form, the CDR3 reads TGTGCCAGCAGCTTCAACCGGGACAGGGGAAACACCATATATTTT.

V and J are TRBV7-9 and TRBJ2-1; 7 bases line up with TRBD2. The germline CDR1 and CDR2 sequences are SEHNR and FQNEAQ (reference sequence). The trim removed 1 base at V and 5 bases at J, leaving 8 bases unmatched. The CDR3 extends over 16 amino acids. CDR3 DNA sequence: TGTGCCAGCAGCTTAGTGGCTAGCGGAAATGACAATGAGCAGTTCTTC. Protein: CASSLVASGNDNEQFF. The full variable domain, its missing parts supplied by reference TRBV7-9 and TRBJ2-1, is DTGVSQNPRHKITKRGQNVTFRCDPISEHNRLYWYRQTLGQGPEFLTYFQNEAQLEKSRLLSDRFSAERPKGSFSTLEIQRTEQGDSAMYLCASSLVASGNDNEQFFGPGTRLTVL.

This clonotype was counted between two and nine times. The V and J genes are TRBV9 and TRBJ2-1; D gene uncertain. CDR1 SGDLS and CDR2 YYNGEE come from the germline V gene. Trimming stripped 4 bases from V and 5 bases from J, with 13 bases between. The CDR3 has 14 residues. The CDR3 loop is CASSPAGPNNEQFF. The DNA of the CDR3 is TGTGCCAGCAGCCCAGCTGGCCCCAACAATGAGCAGTTCTTC.

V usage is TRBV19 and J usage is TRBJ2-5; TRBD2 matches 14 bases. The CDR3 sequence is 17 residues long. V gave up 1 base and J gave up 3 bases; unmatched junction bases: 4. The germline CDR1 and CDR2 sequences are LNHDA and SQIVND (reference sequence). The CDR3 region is CASSIGGTSGSKETQYF. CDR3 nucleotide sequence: TGTGCCAGTAGTATAGGGGGGACTAGCGGGAGCAAAGAGACCCAGTACTTC.

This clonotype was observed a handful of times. Here the CDR3 reads CSARDPGTSGPTFSTDTQYF. In nucleotides, the CDR3 is TGCAGTGCTAGAGATCCCGGGACTAGCGGGCCAACGTTCTCCACAGATACGCAGTATTTT. The chain is built from TRBV20-1 and TRBJ2-3; TRBD2 matches at 12 bases. Trimming took 0 bases from V and 2 from J; bases not matched to a gene: 15. The CDR3 has 20 residues. Germline V gene data show CDR1 as DFQATT and CDR2 as SNEGSKA (reference sequence).

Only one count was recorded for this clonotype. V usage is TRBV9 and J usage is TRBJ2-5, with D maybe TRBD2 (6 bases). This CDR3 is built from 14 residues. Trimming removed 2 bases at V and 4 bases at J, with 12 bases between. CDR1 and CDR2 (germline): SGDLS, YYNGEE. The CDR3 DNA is TGTGCCAGCAGCGTCGGTCCCGGGAGAGAGACCCAGTACTTC. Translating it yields CASSVGPGRETQYF.

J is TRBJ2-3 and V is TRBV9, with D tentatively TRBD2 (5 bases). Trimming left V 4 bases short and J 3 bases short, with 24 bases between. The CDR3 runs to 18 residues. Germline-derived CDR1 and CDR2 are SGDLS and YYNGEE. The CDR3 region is CASSPLTPGFVGTDTQYF. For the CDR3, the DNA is TGTGCCAGCAGCCCGCTCACGCCGGGGTTTGTGGGGACAGATACGCAGTATTTT.

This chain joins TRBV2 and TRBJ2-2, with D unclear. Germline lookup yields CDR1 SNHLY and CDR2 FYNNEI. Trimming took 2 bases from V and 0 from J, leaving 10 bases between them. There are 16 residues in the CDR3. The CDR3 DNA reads TGTGCCAGCAGTGAATCCGTCGGCGCGAACACCGGGGAGCTGTTTTTT. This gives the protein CASSESVGANTGELFF.

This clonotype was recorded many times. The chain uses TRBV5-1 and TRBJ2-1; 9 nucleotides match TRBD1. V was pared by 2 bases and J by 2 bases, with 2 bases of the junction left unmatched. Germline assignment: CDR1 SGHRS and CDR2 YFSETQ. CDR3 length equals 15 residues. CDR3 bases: TGCGCCAGCAGCTTACAGGGGGCTGCCTACAATGAGCAGTTCTTC. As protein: CASSLQGAAYNEQFF.

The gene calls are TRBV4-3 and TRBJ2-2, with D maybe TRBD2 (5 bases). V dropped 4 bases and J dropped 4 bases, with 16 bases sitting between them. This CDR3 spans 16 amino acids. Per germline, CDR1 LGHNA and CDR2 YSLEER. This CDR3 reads CASSPMGSAFTGELFF. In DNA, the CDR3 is TGCGCCAGCAGCCCAATGGGTAGCGCCTTCACCGGGGAGCTGTTTTTT.

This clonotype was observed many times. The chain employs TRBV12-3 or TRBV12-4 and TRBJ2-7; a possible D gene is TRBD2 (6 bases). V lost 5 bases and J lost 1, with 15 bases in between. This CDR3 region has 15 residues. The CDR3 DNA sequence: TGTGCCAGCAGTCCCCGTGGAGGGTCTTCCTACGAGCAGTACTTC. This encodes CASSPRGGSSYEQYF.

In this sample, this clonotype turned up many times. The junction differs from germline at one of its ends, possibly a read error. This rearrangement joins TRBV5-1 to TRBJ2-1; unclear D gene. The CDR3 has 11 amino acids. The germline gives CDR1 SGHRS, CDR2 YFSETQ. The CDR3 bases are TGCGCCAGCGCCGGAGTGTGGAGAACATACTTC. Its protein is CASAGVWRTYF.

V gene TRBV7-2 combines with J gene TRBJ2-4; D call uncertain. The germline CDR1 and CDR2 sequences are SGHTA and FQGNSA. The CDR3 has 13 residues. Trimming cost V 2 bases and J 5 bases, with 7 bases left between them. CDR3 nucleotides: TGTGCCAGCAGCTTAAGGGCCGAAAACATTCAGTACTTC. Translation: CASSLRAENIQYF. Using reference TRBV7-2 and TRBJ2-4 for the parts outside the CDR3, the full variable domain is GAGVSQSPSNKVTEKGKDVELRCDPISGHTALYWYRQSLGQGLEFLIYFQGNSAPDKSGLPSDRFSAERTGGSVSTLTIQRTQQEDSAVYLCASSLRAENIQYFGAGTRLSVL.

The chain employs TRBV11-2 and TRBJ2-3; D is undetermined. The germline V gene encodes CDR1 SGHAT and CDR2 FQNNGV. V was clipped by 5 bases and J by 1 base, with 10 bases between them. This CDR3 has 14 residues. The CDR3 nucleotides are TGTGCCAGCAGCAGGGCTACCGGCACAGATACGCAGTATTTT. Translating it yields CASSRATGTDTQYF.